By its share, the clone carrying this TCR beta chain is medium-sized. Its antigen is not known. This specimen comes from a study of Tregs in tolerant kidney transplant recipients. Across the whole study: FACS sorting followed an approximately 6-day coculture of CFSE-labeled recipient PBMCs with irradiated graft donor PBMCs.

Germline V gene lookup returns CDR1 SGHNT and CDR2 YENEEA. V was pared by 5 bases and J by 6 bases, with 6 bases of the junction left unmatched. The length of the CDR3 is 14 residues. Study outcomes and limitations: Biological reproducibility was not directly addressed in this study. The most relevant donor-specific Treg TCRbeta repertoire apparently came from expansion with activated donor B cells.

The table came from immunoSEQ multiplex PCR; TCRdb's copy has only in-frame clones and leaves some out. Among about 4,800 clones listed, roughly 42% were seen once. The chain recombines TRBV11-3 with TRBJ2-1, with 8 bases identical to TRBD2. This clonotype originated in a human donor in good health. Sequenced: CD8+ T cells from blood cultured with allogeneic cells. The CDR3 DNA follows: TGTGCCAGCAGCGCTCTAGCGGGCGGCAATGAGCAGTTCTTC. This encodes CASSALAGGNEQFF.